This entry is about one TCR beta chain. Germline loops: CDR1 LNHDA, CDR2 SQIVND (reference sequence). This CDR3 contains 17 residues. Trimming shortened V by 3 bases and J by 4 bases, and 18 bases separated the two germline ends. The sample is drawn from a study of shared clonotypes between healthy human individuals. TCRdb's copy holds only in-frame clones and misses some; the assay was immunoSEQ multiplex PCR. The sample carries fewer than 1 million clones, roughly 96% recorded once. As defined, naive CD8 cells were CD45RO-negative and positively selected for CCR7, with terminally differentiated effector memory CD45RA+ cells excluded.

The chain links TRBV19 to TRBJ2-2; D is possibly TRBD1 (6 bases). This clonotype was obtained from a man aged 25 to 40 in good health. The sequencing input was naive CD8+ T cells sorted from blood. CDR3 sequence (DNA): TGTGCCAGTAGTATCGTCCCCTGGACAGTAACCACCGGGGAGCTGTTTTTT. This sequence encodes CASSIVPWTVTTGELFF.